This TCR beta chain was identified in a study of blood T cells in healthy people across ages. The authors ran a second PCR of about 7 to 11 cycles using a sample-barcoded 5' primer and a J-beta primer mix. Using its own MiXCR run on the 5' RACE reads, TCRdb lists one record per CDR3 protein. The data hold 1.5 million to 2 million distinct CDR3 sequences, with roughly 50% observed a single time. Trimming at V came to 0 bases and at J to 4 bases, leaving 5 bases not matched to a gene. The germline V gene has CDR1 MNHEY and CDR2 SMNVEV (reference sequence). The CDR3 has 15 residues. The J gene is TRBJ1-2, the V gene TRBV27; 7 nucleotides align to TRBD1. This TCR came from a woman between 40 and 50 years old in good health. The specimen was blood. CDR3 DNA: TGTGCCAGCAGTTTATCCGGGACAGCCACCTATGGCTACACCTTC. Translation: CASSLSGTATYGYTF.